This TCR beta chain is drawn from a study of blood T cell repertoires in COVID-19. Per the original methods: Reference gene primer amplification gave estimated nucleated cell counts. This table comes from immunoSEQ multiplex PCR, and its TCRdb copy is limited to in-frame clones, with some not included. For V, J and clone size, that table is used; D and trimming come from the DNA. Here the sample spans 170,000 or so clones, about 82% being singletons. Per the germline V gene, CDR1 is MNHNS and CDR2 is SASEGT. The length of the CDR3 is 14 residues. Trimming took 3 bases from V and 1 from J; bases not matched to a gene: 2.

The sequence was collected from a man aged 50-60 years with active or convalescent COVID-19. The gene calls are TRBV6-1 and TRBJ1-1, with TRBD1 identical over 7 bases. The sequencing input was peripheral blood. The CDR3, as DNA: TGTGCCAGCAGTGAGGGGACAGCGAACACTGAAGCTTTCTTT. Translation gives CASSEGTANTEAFF.